This T cell receptor (beta chain) was captured by sequencing in a study of somatic mutations in cytotoxic T cells in rheumatoid arthritis. Sequencing was performed with immunoSEQ multiplex PCR; in TCRdb, only in-frame clones are kept and a portion is missing. Of thousands of clones listed, 70% are singletons. CDR1 and CDR2 (germline): MNHEY, SMNVEV (reference sequence). With 5 bases removed from V and 2 bases from J, the gap between germline ends came to 10 bases. This CDR3 is built from 14 residues. The rearrangement uses TRBV27 and TRBJ1-5, with D unresolved. Sequences were obtained from CD8+ T cells sorted from blood. The origin of this receptor is a man between 40 and 49 years old in good health. CDR3 DNA sequence: TGTGCCAGCAGTCCCCGGGTTGGCAATCAGCCCCAGCATTTT. Protein product: CASSPRVGNQPQHF.